This TCR beta chain appears in the sequencing data of a study of cytomegalovirus exposure and HLA in healthy donors. Study-level information: The early release's HLA-typed donors yielded some 85 million unique TCRs.

The study ran its PCR with 60 Vbeta and 13 Jbeta primers. TCRdb keeps only in-frame clones here, not all; method: immunoSEQ multiplex PCR. Of about 200,000 clones listed, roughly 80% are singletons. J gave up 5 bases and V 4 bases, and 9 bases lay outside the gene matches. This CDR3 has 15 amino acids. Looked up from germline, CDR1 is SGHNT and CDR2 is YYREEE (reference sequence). The sequence was obtained from a woman aged 18-30 years in good health and CMV-seronegative. The chain carries TRBV5-4 and TRBJ2-1, with 7 bases aligning to TRBD1. The sequenced material came from PBMCs. This chain's CDR3 is CASSPPTGLNNEQFF. CDR3 in DNA: TGTGCCAGCAGCCCCCCGACAGGGTTGAACAATGAGCAGTTCTTC.